These 20 T cell receptor beta chains share one sample of origin, sequenced in a study of metastatic and nonmetastatic thyroid tumors. With MiXCR, TCRdb called clones anew from the PCR reads. The profile covers just over 20,000 clones, with about a third appearing a single time and approximately 30% taken by the ten largest. Every patient underwent thyroid surgery untreated. Sequenced input: tumor tissue. The receptors come from a female donor with papillary thyroid cancer or a benign thyroid nodule (not recorded which). Some clones in this sample may be carry-over from other donors' samples.

The rearrangement uses TRBV18 and TRBJ2-1, with D possibly matching TRBD2 (6 bases). The ends were cut back, 3 bases at V and 4 bases at J, with 16 bases in the middle. The germline CDR1 and CDR2 sequences are KGHSH and LQKENI. The length of the CDR3 is 16 residues. The CDR3 region is CASSPRLAVTYNEQFF. The CDR3 nucleotides are TGTGCCAGCTCACCGAGGTTAGCGGTGACGTACAATGAGCAGTTCTTC.

The chain couples TRBV11-3 to TRBJ2-3, with TRBD1 identical over 7 bases. This CDR3 comprises 15 residues. V shed 0 bases and J 0 bases; nucleotides not matched to a gene: 0. Germline assignment: CDR1 SGHNT and CDR2 YENEEA. Here the CDR3 reads CASSLETGSTDTQYF. In DNA form, the CDR3 reads TGTGCCAGCAGCTTAGAGACAGGGAGCACAGATACGCAGTATTTT.

The chain recombines TRBV24-1 with TRBJ2-2; D call uncertain. The germline gives CDR1 KGHDR, CDR2 SFDVKD. Trimming shortened V by 3 bases and J by 6 bases, and 7 bases separated the two germline ends. The length of the CDR3 is 13 residues. CDR3 loop: CATSDAYPGELFF. For the CDR3, the DNA is TGTGCCACCAGTGATGCCTACCCCGGGGAGCTGTTTTTT.

This chain links TRBV7-9 with TRBJ1-1; 7 bases map to TRBD1. Trimming took 5 bases from V and 9 from J; bases not matched to a gene: 3. The CDR3 consists of 11 residues. The V gene's germline CDR1 is SEHNR and CDR2 FQNEAQ (reference sequence). CDR3 amino acids: CASSPGQKAFF. CDR3 DNA sequence: TGTGCCAGCAGCCCGGGACAGAAAGCTTTCTTT.

The V and J genes are TRBV28 and TRBJ1-5, with TRBD1 as a possible D gene (5 bases). Germline CDR1 MDHEN, CDR2 SYDVKM. The CDR3 is made up of 14 amino acids. V gave up 2 bases and J gave up 6 bases, with 11 bases separating them. Here the CDR3 DNA reads TGTGCCAGCAGTTTAAGAGGGGAAGGTCAGCCCCAGCATTTT. Amino acids: CASSLRGEGQPQHF.

This clone was counted only a few times. The chain joins TRBV7-9 to TRBJ1-4, with a tentative D call TRBD1 (6 bases). Germline CDR1 and CDR2: SEHNR and FQNEAQ (reference sequence). The CDR3 totals 15 residues. The ends were cut back, 5 bases at V and 4 bases at J, with 14 bases in the middle. The CDR3 nucleotides read TGTGCCAGCAGCCCCCCGACAGGCGGTAATGAAAAACTGTTTTTT. Encoded protein: CASSPPTGGNEKLFF.

Only a few counts were recorded for this clone. V and J are TRBV15 and TRBJ1-2; tentative D call: TRBD1 (5 bases). Germline V CDR1 and CDR2: LNHNV, YYDKDF (reference sequence). Trimming pared 0 bases from V and 1 base from J, leaving 15 bases between. This CDR3 has 17 residues. CDR3 bases: TGTGCCACCAGCAGAGATTATTCAGGGAATTATAACTATGGCTACACCTTC. Translation gives CATSRDYSGNYNYGYTF.

The chain employs TRBV11-2 and TRBJ2-7; 8 bases map to TRBD2. This CDR3 comprises 14 residues. Germline loops: CDR1 SGHAT, CDR2 FQNNGV. J gave up 2 bases and V 3 bases, and 3 bases lay outside the gene matches. In DNA form, the CDR3 reads TGTGCCAGCAGCTTCGGCGGGGGGACCTACGAGCAGTACTTC. This translates into CASSFGGGTYEQYF.

This sequence joins TRBV5-1 and TRBJ2-7; D not certain. Germline-derived CDR1 and CDR2 are SGHRS and YFSETQ. This CDR3 has 14 residues. Deletions cut 0 bases from V and 2 bases from J, with 9 bases between. The CDR3 sequence: CASSLALEPYEQYF. The CDR3 region has the DNA TGCGCCAGCAGCTTGGCACTGGAACCCTACGAGCAGTACTTC.

The chain links TRBV20-1 to TRBJ2-3; possible D gene TRBD2, 5 bases. With 7 bases removed from V and 13 bases from J, the gap between germline ends came to 18 bases. This CDR3 region has 11 residues. Germline lookup yields CDR1 DFQATT and CDR2 SNEGSKA (reference sequence). The CDR3 DNA reads as TGCAGTGTAGGGCGAGTTCCCGGGGAGTATTTT. Amino acid sequence: CSVGRVPGEYF.

This clone was detected a few times. The chain combines TRBV6-1 with TRBJ2-7, with 10 bases identical to TRBD1. Losses at the gene ends were 1 base for V and 6 bases for J; bases not matched to a gene: 0. This CDR3 is 13 amino acids long. Germline assignment: CDR1 MNHNS and CDR2 SASEGT. The CDR3 DNA is TGTGCCAGCAGTGAAGGGGACAGGGGCGAGCAGTACTTC. Its protein product is CASSEGDRGEQYF.

The V call is TRBV5-1, the J call TRBJ1-2, with D hard to call. Germline CDR1 SGHRS, CDR2 YFSETQ. Trimming took 0 bases from V and 7 from J, leaving 13 bases between them. The CDR3 covers 14 residues. This CDR3 is CASSLAGEPTGYTF. The CDR3 DNA reads TGCGCCAGCAGCTTGGCTGGGGAGCCGACTGGCTACACCTTC.

A few counts support this clone. The chain joins TRBV28 to TRBJ1-2, with D perhaps TRBD1 (6 bases). The CDR3 loop spans 15 amino acids. Trimming removed 4 bases from V and 0 bases from J, with 12 bases in between. CDR1 and CDR2 (germline): MDHEN, SYDVKM. The CDR3: CASSSSGAPNYGYTF. CDR3 bases: TGTGCCAGCAGTTCGTCAGGGGCGCCTAACTATGGCTACACCTTC.

A few counts support this clone. This chain joins TRBV2 and TRBJ1-2, with D perhaps matching TRBD1 (6 bases). Trimming pared 10 bases from V and 2 bases from J, leaving 11 bases between. The CDR3 totals 12 residues. The germline gives CDR1 SNHLY, CDR2 FYNNEI. CDR3 coding DNA: TGTGCCACCTCGCAGGGGAACTATGGCTACACCTTC. It yields the protein CATSQGNYGYTF. The variable domain in full, completed from reference TRBV2 and TRBJ1-2, reads EPEVTQTPSHQVTQMGQEVILRCVPISNHLYFYWYRQILGQKVEFLVSFYNNEISEKSEIFDDQFSVERPDGSNFTLKIRSTKLEDSAMYFCATSQGNYGYTFGSGTRLTVV.

This clone was counted between two and nine times. The chain joins TRBV19 to TRBJ2-2, with D perhaps being TRBD1 or TRBD2 (5 bases each). V lost 3 bases and J lost 4, with 12 bases in between. The germline CDR1 and CDR2 sequences are LNHDA and SQIVND (reference sequence). This CDR3 spans 15 amino acids. This CDR3 reads CASSIPAGSTGELFF. The CDR3 DNA reads as TGTGCCAGTAGTATTCCAGCAGGGAGCACCGGGGAGCTGTTTTTT.

This chain uses TRBV30 with TRBJ1-3; the D is unclear. Germline values: CDR1 GTSNPN, CDR2 SVGIG (reference sequence). This CDR3 spans 11 amino acids. Trimming cost V 3 bases and J 7 bases, with 7 bases left between them. CDR3 protein: CAWRIGNTIYF. CDR3 DNA sequence: TGTGCCTGGAGGATTGGGAACACCATATATTTT. Full variable domain (remainder filled in from reference TRBV30 and TRBJ1-3): SQTIHQWPATLVQPVGSPLSLECTVEGTSNPNLYWYRQAAGRGLQLLFYSVGIGQISSEVPQNLSASRPQDRQFILSSKKLLLSDSGFYLCAWRIGNTIYFGEGSWLTVV.

By proportion, this clone is large. The CDR3 protein is CATSEESEAFF. CDR3 in DNA: TGTGCCACCTCGGAGGAGTCTGAAGCTTTCTTT. The V gene is TRBV6-1, the J gene TRBJ1-1; D is unclear. V lost 10 bases and J 6 bases, leaving 12 bases between the germline ends. CDR3 length equals 11 residues. The germline CDR1 and CDR2 sequences are MNHNS and SASEGT.

The rearrangement joins TRBV2 to TRBJ2-7; D is unresolved. V lost 4 bases, J lost 3 bases, and 10 bases lay in between. The germline CDR1 and CDR2 sequences are SNHLY and FYNNEI. The CDR3 length is 13 residues. The CDR3 nucleotides are TGTGCCAGCAGTGTTAGCAGATACTACGAGCAGTACTTC. Encoded protein: CASSVSRYYEQYF. Drawing the rest from reference TRBV2 and TRBJ2-7, the complete variable domain is EPEVTQTPSHQVTQMGQEVILRCVPISNHLYFYWYRQILGQKVEFLVSFYNNEISEKSEIFDDQFSVERPDGSNFTLKIRSTKLEDSAMYFCASSVSRYYEQYFGPGTRLTVT.

This chain links TRBV27 with TRBJ1-5; D not resolved. The CDR3 contains 14 residues. Germline V gives CDR1 MNHEY, CDR2 SMNVEV (reference sequence). V lost 3 bases and J lost 7, with 13 bases in between. The CDR3, as DNA: TGTGCCAGCAGTTTTTCGATCCGGGAACAGCCCCAGCATTTT. Its translation: CASSFSIREQPQHF.

This clone came up a few times. The chain links TRBV6-4 to TRBJ1-3; D is perhaps TRBD1 (6 bases). This CDR3 region has 14 residues. In germline, CDR1 is MRHNA, CDR2 SNTAGT. V lost 3 bases, J lost 7 bases, and 13 bases lay in between. The CDR3 region is CASSETGPGNTIYF. CDR3 in DNA: TGTGCCAGCAGTGAAACAGGGCCGGGGAACACCATATATTTT.